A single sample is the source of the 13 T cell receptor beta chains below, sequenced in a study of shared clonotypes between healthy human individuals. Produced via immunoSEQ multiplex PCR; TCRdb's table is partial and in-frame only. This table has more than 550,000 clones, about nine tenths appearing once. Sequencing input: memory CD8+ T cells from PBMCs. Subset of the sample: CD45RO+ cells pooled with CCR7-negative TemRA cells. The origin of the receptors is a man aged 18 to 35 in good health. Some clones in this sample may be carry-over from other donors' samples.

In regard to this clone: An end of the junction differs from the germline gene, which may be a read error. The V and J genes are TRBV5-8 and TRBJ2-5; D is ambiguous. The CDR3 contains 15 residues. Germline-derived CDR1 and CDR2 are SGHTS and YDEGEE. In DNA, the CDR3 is TGTGCCAGCAGCTTTTTAGTGGGTACAGAAGAGGCCCAGTACTTC. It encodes CASSFLVGTEEAQYF.

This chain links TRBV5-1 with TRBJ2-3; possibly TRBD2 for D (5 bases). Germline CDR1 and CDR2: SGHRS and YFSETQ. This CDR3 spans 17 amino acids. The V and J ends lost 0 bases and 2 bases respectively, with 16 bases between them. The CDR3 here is CASSLAEAGTLTDTQYF. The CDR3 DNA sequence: TGCGCCAGCAGCTTGGCGGAGGCCGGAACGCTCACAGATACGCAGTATTTT. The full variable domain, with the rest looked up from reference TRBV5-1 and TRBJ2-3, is KAGVTQTPRYLIKTRGQQVTLSCSPISGHRSVSWYQQTPGQGLQFLFEYFSETQRNKGNFPGRFSGRQFSNSRSEMNVSTLELGDSALYLCASSLAEAGTLTDTQYFGPGTRLTVL.

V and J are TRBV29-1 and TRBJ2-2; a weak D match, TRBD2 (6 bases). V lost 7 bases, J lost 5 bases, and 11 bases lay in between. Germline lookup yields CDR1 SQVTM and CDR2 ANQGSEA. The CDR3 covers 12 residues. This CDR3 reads CSGLGGTGELFF. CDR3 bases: TGCAGCGGCCTTGGGGGGACCGGGGAGCTGTTTTTT.

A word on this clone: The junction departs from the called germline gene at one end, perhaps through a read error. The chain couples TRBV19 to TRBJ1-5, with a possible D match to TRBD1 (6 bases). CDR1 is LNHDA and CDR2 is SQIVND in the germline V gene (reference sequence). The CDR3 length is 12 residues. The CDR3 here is CASNGGNQPQHF. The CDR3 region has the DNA TGTGCCAGTAACGGGGGCAACCAGCCCCAGCATTTT.

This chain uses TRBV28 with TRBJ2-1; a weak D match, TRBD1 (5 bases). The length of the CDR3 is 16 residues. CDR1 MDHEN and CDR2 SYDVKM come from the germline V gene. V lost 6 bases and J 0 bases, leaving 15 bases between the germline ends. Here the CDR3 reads CASSSDREDSYNEQFF. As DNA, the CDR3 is TGTGCCAGCAGCTCTGACAGAGAAGACTCCTACAATGAGCAGTTCTTC.

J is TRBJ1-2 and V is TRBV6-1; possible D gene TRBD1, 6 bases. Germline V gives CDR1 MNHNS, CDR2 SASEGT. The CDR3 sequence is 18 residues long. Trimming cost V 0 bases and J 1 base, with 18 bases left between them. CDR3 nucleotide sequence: TGTGCCAGCAGTGAAGCGCTTCTCGGGACATCGTATAACTATGGCTACACCTTC. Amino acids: CASSEALLGTSYNYGYTF.

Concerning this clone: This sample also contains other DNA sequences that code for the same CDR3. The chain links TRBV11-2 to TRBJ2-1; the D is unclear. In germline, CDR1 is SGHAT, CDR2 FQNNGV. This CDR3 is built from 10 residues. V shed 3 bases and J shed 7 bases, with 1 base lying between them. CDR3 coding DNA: TGTGCCAGCAGCTTGAATGAGCAGTTCTTC. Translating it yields CASSLNEQFF.

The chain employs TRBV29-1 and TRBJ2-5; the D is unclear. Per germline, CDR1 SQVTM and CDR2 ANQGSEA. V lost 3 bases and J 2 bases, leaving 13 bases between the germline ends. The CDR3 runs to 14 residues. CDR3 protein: CSVDATEFQETQYF. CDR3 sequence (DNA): TGCAGCGTTGACGCTACAGAATTTCAAGAGACCCAGTACTTC.

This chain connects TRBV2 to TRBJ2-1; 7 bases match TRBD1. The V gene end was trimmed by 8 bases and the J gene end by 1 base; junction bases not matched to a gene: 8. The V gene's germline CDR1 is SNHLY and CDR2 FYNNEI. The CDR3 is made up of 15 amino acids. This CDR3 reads CASDLGQRSYNEQFF. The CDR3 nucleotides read TGTGCCAGCGATCTGGGACAGCGATCCTACAATGAGCAGTTCTTC.

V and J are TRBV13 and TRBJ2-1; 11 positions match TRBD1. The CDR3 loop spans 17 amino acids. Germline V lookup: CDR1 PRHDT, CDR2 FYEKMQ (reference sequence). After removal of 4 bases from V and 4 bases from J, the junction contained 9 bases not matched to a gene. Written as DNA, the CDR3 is TGTGCCAGCAGCTCACCTACGGGACAGGGGGGTTACAATGAGCAGTTCTTC. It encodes CASSSPTGQGGYNEQFF.

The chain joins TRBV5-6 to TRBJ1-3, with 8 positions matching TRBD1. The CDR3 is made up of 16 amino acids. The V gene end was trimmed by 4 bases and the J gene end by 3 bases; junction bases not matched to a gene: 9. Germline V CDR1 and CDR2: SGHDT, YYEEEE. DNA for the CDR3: TGTGCCAGCAGCGGCTTCCGGGACAGGATTGGAAACACCATATATTTT. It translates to CASSGFRDRIGNTIYF.

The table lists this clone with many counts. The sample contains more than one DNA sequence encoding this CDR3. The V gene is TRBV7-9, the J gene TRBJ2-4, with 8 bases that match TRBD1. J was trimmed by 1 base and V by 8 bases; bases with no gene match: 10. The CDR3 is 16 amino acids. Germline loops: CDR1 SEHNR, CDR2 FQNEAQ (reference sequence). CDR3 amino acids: CASGLTGALAKNIQYF. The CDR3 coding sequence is TGTGCCAGCGGGCTGACAGGGGCGTTGGCCAAAAACATTCAGTACTTC.

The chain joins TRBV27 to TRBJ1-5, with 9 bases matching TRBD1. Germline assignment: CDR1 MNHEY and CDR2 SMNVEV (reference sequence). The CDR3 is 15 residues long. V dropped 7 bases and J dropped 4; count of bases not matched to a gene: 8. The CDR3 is CASTLSGTGNQPQHF. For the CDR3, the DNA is TGTGCCAGCACCCTTTCCGGGACAGGGAATCAGCCCCAGCATTTT.